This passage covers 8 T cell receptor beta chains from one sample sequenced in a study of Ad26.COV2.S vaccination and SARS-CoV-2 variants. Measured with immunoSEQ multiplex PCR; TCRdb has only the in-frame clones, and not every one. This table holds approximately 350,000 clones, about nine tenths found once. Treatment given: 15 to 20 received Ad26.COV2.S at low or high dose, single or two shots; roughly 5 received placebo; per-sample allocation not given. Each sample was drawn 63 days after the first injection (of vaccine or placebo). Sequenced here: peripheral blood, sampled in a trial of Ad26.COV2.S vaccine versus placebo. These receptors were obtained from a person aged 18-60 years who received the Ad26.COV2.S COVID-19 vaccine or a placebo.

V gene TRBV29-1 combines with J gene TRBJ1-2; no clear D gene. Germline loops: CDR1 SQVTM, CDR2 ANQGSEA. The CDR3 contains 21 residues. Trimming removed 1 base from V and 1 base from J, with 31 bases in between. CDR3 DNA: TGCAGCGTTGAAGGCATTCTTGATCCGAGACCCTCCATAGTGGGTAACTATGGCTACACCTTC. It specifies CSVEGILDPRPSIVGNYGYTF. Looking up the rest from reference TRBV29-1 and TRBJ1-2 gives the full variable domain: SAVISQKPSRDICQRGTSLTIQCQVDSQVTMMFWYRQQPGQSLTLIATANQGSEATYESGFVIDKFPISRPNLTFSTLTVSNMSPEDSSIYLCSVEGILDPRPSIVGNYGYTFGSGTRLTVV.

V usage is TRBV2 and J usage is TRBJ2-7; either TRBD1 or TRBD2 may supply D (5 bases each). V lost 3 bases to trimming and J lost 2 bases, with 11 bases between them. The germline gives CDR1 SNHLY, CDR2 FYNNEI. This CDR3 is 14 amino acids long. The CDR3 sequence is CASSDLGGTYEQYF. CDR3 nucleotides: TGTGCCAGCAGTGACCTTGGGGGAACCTACGAGCAGTACTTC.

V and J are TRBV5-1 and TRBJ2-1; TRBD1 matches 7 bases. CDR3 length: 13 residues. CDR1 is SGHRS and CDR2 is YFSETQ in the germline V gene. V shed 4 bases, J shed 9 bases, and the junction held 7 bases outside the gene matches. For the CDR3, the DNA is TGCGCCAGCAGCCCGTTGAACAGGGGTGAGCAGTTCTTC. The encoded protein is CASSPLNRGEQFF.

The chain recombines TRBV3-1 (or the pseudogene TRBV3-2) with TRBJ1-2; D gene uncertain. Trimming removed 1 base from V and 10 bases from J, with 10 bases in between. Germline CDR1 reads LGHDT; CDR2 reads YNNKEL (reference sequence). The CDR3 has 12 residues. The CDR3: CASSQGSVFYTF. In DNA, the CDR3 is TGTGCCAGCAGCCAAGGTTCCGTCTTCTACACCTTC.

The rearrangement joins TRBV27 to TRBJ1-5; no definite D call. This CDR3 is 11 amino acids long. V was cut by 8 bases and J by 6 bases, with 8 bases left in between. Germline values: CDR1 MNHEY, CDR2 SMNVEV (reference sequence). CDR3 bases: TGTGCCAGCGGGCCGGGTCAGCCCCAGCATTTT. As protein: CASGPGQPQHF.

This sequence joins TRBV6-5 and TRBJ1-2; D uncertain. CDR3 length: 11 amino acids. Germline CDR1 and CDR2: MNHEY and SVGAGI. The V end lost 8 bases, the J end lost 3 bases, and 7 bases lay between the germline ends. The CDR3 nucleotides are TGTGCCAGCCGGGTAGACTATGGCTACACCTTC. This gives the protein CASRVDYGYTF.

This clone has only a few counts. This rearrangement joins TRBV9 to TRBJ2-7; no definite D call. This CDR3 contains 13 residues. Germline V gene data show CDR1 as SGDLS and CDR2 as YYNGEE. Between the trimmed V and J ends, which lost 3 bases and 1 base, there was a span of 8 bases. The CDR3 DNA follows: TGTGCCAGCAGCGATGGGTTTTCCTACGAGCAGTACTTC. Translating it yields CASSDGFSYEQYF.

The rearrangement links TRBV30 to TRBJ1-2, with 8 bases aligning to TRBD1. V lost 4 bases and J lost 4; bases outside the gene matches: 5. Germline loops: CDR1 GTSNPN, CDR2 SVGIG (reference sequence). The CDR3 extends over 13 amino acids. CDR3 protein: CAWTSDRVYGYTF. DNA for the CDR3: TGTGCCTGGACTTCGGACAGGGTCTATGGCTACACCTTC. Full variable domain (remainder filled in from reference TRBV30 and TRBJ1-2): SQTIHQWPATLVQPVGSPLSLECTVEGTSNPNLYWYRQAAGRGLQLLFYSVGIGQISSEVPQNLSASRPQDRQFILSSKKLLLSDSGFYLCAWTSDRVYGYTFGSGTRLTVV.